There are a few counts of the clone carrying this T cell receptor (beta chain). What it binds is not known. This record belongs to a study of identical twins. Study results and caveats: Analyses of zero insertions could, in part, be confounded by invariant MAIT and iNKT cells.

Germline-derived CDR1 and CDR2 are SGHRS and YFSETQ. The CDR3 sequence is 18 residues long. After removal of 4 bases from V and 7 bases from J, the junction contained 23 bases not matched to a gene. TCRdb redid the calling of the 5' RACE reads with MiXCR, one entry per CDR3 protein. The sample has about 240,000 distinct CDR3 sequences, about 10% seen once; the top ten hold over 8%. The origin of this receptor is a man between 45 and 60 years old in good health. The chain uses TRBV5-1 and TRBJ2-7, with TRBD2 identical over 7 bases. Specimen: memory T cells sorted from blood. The CDR3 reads CASSPVQRGYQLHGEQYF. The CDR3 region has the DNA TGCGCCAGCAGCCCGGTACAGCGGGGCTACCAATTACATGGAGAGCAGTACTTC.